Following are 16 T cell receptor beta chains from one sample sequenced in a study of T cells in tuberculosis. Only in-frame clones appear in the TCRdb table, and some are missing; sequencing was by immunoSEQ multiplex PCR. This sample has around 25,000 clones; more than 90% occur once, and the top ten carry about 17%. Input material: PBMCs. The origin of the receptors is a donor aged 5 to 30 with latent tuberculosis or without tuberculosis infection. Some clones in this sample may be carry-over from other donors' samples.

The rearrangement joins TRBV5-6 to TRBJ2-3; TRBD2 matches 9 bases. V lost 2 bases and J lost 2; bases outside the gene matches: 6. CDR1 SGHDT and CDR2 YYEEEE come from the germline V gene. The CDR3 totals 16 residues. The CDR3: CASSFLAGRPTDTQYF. CDR3 DNA: TGTGCCAGCAGCTTCCTAGCGGGGCGACCCACAGATACGCAGTATTTT.

This chain uses TRBV27 with TRBJ2-1; perhaps TRBD1 as D (6 bases). Trimming stripped 8 bases from V and 7 bases from J, with 18 bases between. The CDR3 runs 14 residues. Germline assignment: CDR1 MNHEY and CDR2 SMNVEV (reference sequence). CDR3 DNA sequence: TGTGCCAGCGGTCGGGACATGAGCGTTAATGAGCAGTTCTTC. Encoded protein: CASGRDMSVNEQFF.

The chain recombines TRBV5-1 with TRBJ1-2; perhaps TRBD1 as D (5 bases). This CDR3 is built from 16 residues. CDR1 is SGHRS, CDR2 YFSETQ, per germline. V lost 0 bases, J lost 5 bases, and 17 bases lay in between. The chain's CDR3 is CASSLGFSGKGYGYTF. The CDR3 DNA reads as TGCGCCAGCAGCTTGGGGTTTTCAGGGAAGGGGTATGGCTACACCTTC.

The chain recombines TRBV6-6 with TRBJ1-2; 7 positions match TRBD1. From germline, CDR1 is MNHNY and CDR2 SVGAGI (reference sequence). The CDR3 is 14 residues long. J gave up 6 bases and V 7 bases, and 11 bases lay outside the gene matches. The DNA for the CDR3 is TGTGCCAGCACACTCGCAGGGGGGCCGGATGGCTACACCTTC. This codes for CASTLAGGPDGYTF.

The chain has TRBV7-2 and TRBJ2-3; 10 bases line up with TRBD2. The V gene's germline CDR1 is SGHTA and CDR2 FQGNSA. Trimming at V came to 5 bases and at J to 0 bases, leaving 5 bases not matched to a gene. The CDR3 is made up of 16 amino acids. CDR3 protein: CASSITSGASTDTQYF. The CDR3 DNA reads TGTGCCAGCAGCATAACTAGCGGGGCTAGCACAGATACGCAGTATTTT.

Here the CDR3 reads CASDRGLNTEAFF. CDR3 sequence (DNA): TGTGCCAGCGATAGGGGTTTGAACACTGAAGCTTTCTTT. This chain uses TRBV6-6 with TRBJ1-1; D is possibly TRBD1 (5 bases). Trimming cost V 8 bases and J 0 bases, with 10 bases left between them. CDR1 MNHNY and CDR2 SVGAGI come from the germline V gene (reference sequence). This CDR3 has 13 residues.

The rearrangement uses TRBV5-1 and TRBJ2-7; 9 nucleotides line up with TRBD1. CDR1 is SGHRS and CDR2 is YFSETQ in the germline V gene. The CDR3 covers 17 residues. V shed 4 bases, J shed 6 bases, and the junction held 17 bases outside the gene matches. The CDR3 loop reads CASSPLKFLGQGGEQYF. CDR3 bases: TGCGCCAGCAGCCCCCTGAAGTTCTTGGGACAGGGTGGCGAGCAGTACTTC.

The table lists this clone with a few counts. In the same sample, other DNA sequences code for this CDR3. The chain joins TRBV27 to TRBJ1-5, with no clear D. The CDR3 has 19 amino acids. Germline V gene sequence: CDR1 MNHEY, CDR2 SMNVEV (reference sequence). V lost 5 bases to trimming and J lost 0 bases, with 23 bases between them. The CDR3 protein is CASSPPSPVPTNSNQPQHF. CDR3 DNA: TGTGCCAGCAGTCCCCCTAGCCCGGTTCCGACAAATAGCAATCAGCCCCAGCATTTT.

The rearrangement joins TRBV27 to TRBJ1-5, with 8 bases fitting TRBD1. The length of the CDR3 is 13 residues. Germline V gene sequence: CDR1 MNHEY, CDR2 SMNVEV (reference sequence). Unmatched junction bases numbered 5, after V lost 6 bases and J lost 7 bases. The DNA of the CDR3 is TGTGCCAGCAGCGAGACAGGGGCACAGCCCCAGCATTTT. Protein product: CASSETGAQPQHF.

J is TRBJ1-5 and V is TRBV30, with 10 bases that match TRBD1. The CDR3 is 15 amino acids. Germline V gene data show CDR1 as GTSNPN and CDR2 as SVGIG (reference sequence). The J segment lost 7 bases and the V segment lost 4 bases, leaving 10 bases of the junction unmatched. CDR3: CAWNYGDRGSQPQHF. DNA for the CDR3: TGTGCCTGGAACTATGGGGACAGGGGATCGCAGCCCCAGCATTTT. Based on the CDR3 plus reference TRBV30 and TRBJ1-5, the full variable domain is SQTIHQWPATLVQPVGSPLSLECTVEGTSNPNLYWYRQAAGRGLQLLFYSVGIGQISSEVPQNLSASRPQDRQFILSSKKLLLSDSGFYLCAWNYGDRGSQPQHFGDGTRLSIL.

This rearrangement joins TRBV5-6 to TRBJ1-6; D not certain. Per the germline V gene, CDR1 is SGHDT and CDR2 is YYEEEE. The CDR3 spans 14 residues. V was shortened by 0 bases and J by 9 bases, with 10 bases between the two germline ends. This CDR3 reads CASSLGVEGSPLHF. CDR3 bases: TGTGCCAGCAGCTTGGGGGTAGAGGGTTCACCCCTCCACTTT.

The chain joins TRBV15 to TRBJ2-1, with a tentative D call TRBD2 (6 bases). Germline V CDR1 and CDR2: LNHNV, YYDKDF (reference sequence). V shed 1 base and J shed 3 bases, with 13 bases lying between them. The length of the CDR3 is 16 residues. The chain's CDR3 is CATSRGGGTNYNEQFF. The CDR3 DNA follows: TGTGCCACCAGCAGAGGGGGCGGGACCAACTACAATGAGCAGTTCTTC.

CDR3 sequence: CASSPRASGKWESYEQYF. CDR3 bases: TGTGCCAGCAGCCCCCGGGCCAGCGGGAAATGGGAATCCTACGAGCAGTACTTC. This rearrangement joins TRBV9 to TRBJ2-7; 7 nucleotides agree with TRBD2. There are 18 residues in the CDR3. After removal of 4 bases from V and 1 base from J, the junction contained 17 bases not matched to a gene. Germline V gene data show CDR1 as SGDLS and CDR2 as YYNGEE.

The chain is built from TRBV10-1 and TRBJ1-5; TRBD1 is a possible D gene (6 bases). Germline CDR1 and CDR2: WNHNN and SYGVQD (reference sequence). CDR3 size: 14 residues. V was trimmed by 1 base and J by 4 bases, leaving 8 bases between them. CDR3 coding DNA: TGCGCCAGCAGTGAGTACAGGGTAAATCAGCCCCAGCATTTT. Translated, it gives CASSEYRVNQPQHF.

V gene TRBV30 combines with J gene TRBJ2-3; possible D gene TRBD1, 6 bases. Germline assignment: CDR1 GTSNPN and CDR2 SVGIG (reference sequence). CDR3 length: 15 amino acids. Trimming removed 0 bases at V and 1 base at J, with 11 bases between. DNA for the CDR3: TGTGCCTGGAGTGTACGACCAGGGGGCACAGATACGCAGTATTTT. It is translated as CAWSVRPGGTDTQYF.

The V call is TRBV5-1, the J call TRBJ2-7, with 9 bases matching TRBD2. V shed 3 bases, J shed 2 bases, and the junction held 9 bases outside the gene matches. Germline-derived CDR1 and CDR2 are SGHRS and YFSETQ. The CDR3 loop spans 16 amino acids. In DNA form, the CDR3 reads TGCGCCAGCAGCTCACCTTCATCTAGCGGGGCCTACGAGCAGTACTTC. It yields the protein CASSSPSSSGAYEQYF.